The T cell receptor (beta chain) described here comes from a study of blood T cell repertoires in COVID-19. Overall study context: Collection of acute and convalescent COVID-19 samples took place in the United States, Italy and Spain.

The data were produced by immunoSEQ multiplex PCR, yet TCRdb's version contains in-frame clones alone and is incomplete. The table includes about 64,000 clones, about 66% detected once. The CDR3 covers 13 residues. V was cut by 3 bases and J by 0 bases, with 8 bases left in between. The V gene's germline CDR1 is SQVTM and CDR2 ANQGSEA. Sequenced material: PBMCs or T cells enriched from blood (not recorded which). The rearrangement uses TRBV29-1 and TRBJ1-1, with a tentative D call TRBD1 (6 bases). The clonotype comes from a woman aged 55-70 years who had been exposed to COVID-19. CDR3 sequence: CSVDTGMNTEAFF. The CDR3 nucleotides are TGCAGCGTTGATACAGGGATGAACACTGAAGCTTTCTTT.